Below are 32 T cell receptor beta chains sequenced from a single sample in a study of T cell responses to AZD1222 COVID-19 vaccine. Using immunoSEQ multiplex PCR, the repertoire was profiled, and TCRdb retains in-frame clones only, with some absent. This table holds about 130,000 clones, 85% to 95% found once. Material: peripheral blood, obtained on day 0 of AZD1222 vaccination. These receptors were obtained from an adult in good health.

The V and J genes are TRBV19 and TRBJ1-5, with 9 bases aligning to TRBD1. Trimming took 4 bases from V and 6 from J; bases not matched to a gene: 16. This CDR3 spans 18 amino acids. Germline-derived CDR1 and CDR2 are LNHDA and SQIVND (reference sequence). In DNA form, the CDR3 reads TGTGCCAGTAGTAACCCGACAGGGGGTAGCTCGGGGGGTCAGCCCCAGCATTTT. Amino acid sequence: CASSNPTGGSSGGQPQHF.

The chain joins TRBV9 to TRBJ2-5; D might be TRBD1 (6 bases). CDR1 is SGDLS and CDR2 is YYNGEE in the germline V gene. The length of the CDR3 is 14 residues. V lost 4 bases to trimming and J lost 4 bases, with 14 bases between them. DNA of the CDR3: TGTGCCAGCAGCTCTCTCCGGGACACAGAGACCCAGTACTTC. Residues: CASSSLRDTETQYF.

V is TRBV6-6 and J is TRBJ1-5; D ambiguous. This CDR3 has 15 residues. Trimming left V 8 bases short and J 4 bases short, with 18 bases between. Germline V gives CDR1 MNHNY, CDR2 SVGAGI (reference sequence). The CDR3 protein is CASSPPGTVNQPQHF. The DNA for the CDR3 is TGTGCCAGCTCCCCCCCGGGAACAGTTAATCAGCCCCAGCATTTT.

The chain couples TRBV2 to TRBJ1-1; D unclear. This CDR3 comprises 12 residues. With 3 bases removed from V and 4 bases from J, the gap between germline ends came to 6 bases. Looked up from germline, CDR1 is SNHLY and CDR2 is FYNNEI. The CDR3 nucleotides are TGTGCCAGCAGTGAGGGTGGCACTGAAGCTTTCTTT. Its protein product is CASSEGGTEAFF. Full variable domain (outside the CDR3, taken from reference TRBV2 and TRBJ1-1): EPEVTQTPSHQVTQMGQEVILRCVPISNHLYFYWYRQILGQKVEFLVSFYNNEISEKSEIFDDQFSVERPDGSNFTLKIRSTKLEDSAMYFCASSEGGTEAFFGQGTRLTVV.

This chain links TRBV30 with TRBJ2-7; TRBD1 matches 7 bases. V was pared by 1 base and J by 5 bases, with 2 bases of the junction left unmatched. The CDR3 is 12 amino acids. Germline V gene data show CDR1 as GTSNPN and CDR2 as SVGIG (reference sequence). CDR3 DNA: TGTGCCTGGAGTGGAGGACAGGACGAGCAGTACTTC. Its translation is CAWSGGQDEQYF.

The rearrangement joins TRBV5-1 to TRBJ1-2; D not resolved. This CDR3 region has 14 residues. The germline V and J ends were trimmed by 0 bases and 8 bases, with 14 bases remaining between them. CDR1 is SGHRS and CDR2 is YFSETQ in the germline V gene. CDR3 coding DNA: TGCGCCAGCAGCTTGGAGGGCAGAGGTACCGGCTACACCTTC. Translating it yields CASSLEGRGTGYTF.

The chain carries TRBV4-1 and TRBJ1-1; possible D gene TRBD1, 6 bases. Germline CDR1 is MGHRA and CDR2 is YSYEKL. Trimming removed 1 base from V and 6 bases from J, with 15 bases in between. This CDR3 is 15 amino acids long. The CDR3 loop reads CASSQGGGGYSEAFF. In DNA, the CDR3 is TGCGCCAGCAGCCAAGGGGGAGGGGGATATTCTGAAGCTTTCTTT.

This chain joins TRBV9 and TRBJ2-7; D ambiguous. This CDR3 has 15 amino acids. Trimming took 0 bases from V and 7 from J, leaving 17 bases between them. CDR1 is SGDLS, CDR2 YYNGEE, per germline. The CDR3 region has the DNA TGTGCCAGCAGCGTAGCCGACGGGCCCCTGTGGGAGCAGTACTTC. Translated: CASSVADGPLWEQYF.

This chain connects TRBV7-2 to TRBJ2-3, with unresolved D. CDR1 and CDR2 (germline): SGHTA, FQGNSA. The V and J ends lost 1 base and 0 bases respectively, with 14 bases between them. This CDR3 is 17 amino acids long. This CDR3 reads CASSLDVWQASTDTQYF. In nucleotides, the CDR3 is TGTGCCAGCAGCTTAGATGTGTGGCAGGCTAGCACAGATACGCAGTATTTT.

This chain uses TRBV6-5 with TRBJ2-1; D not resolved. With 6 bases removed from V and 9 bases from J, the gap between germline ends came to 15 bases. This CDR3 is built from 13 residues. The germline gives CDR1 MNHEY, CDR2 SVGAGI. The CDR3 loop reads CASRLELVGEQFF. Written as DNA, the CDR3 is TGTGCCAGCAGACTGGAGTTGGTGGGTGAGCAGTTCTTC.

This chain connects TRBV10-2 to TRBJ1-1; 9 nucleotides match TRBD1. In germline, CDR1 is WSHSY, CDR2 SAAADI. V lost 8 bases, J lost 1 base, and 8 bases stayed unmatched. The CDR3 contains 15 residues. The CDR3 here is CASERGTGPNTEAFF. CDR3 DNA sequence: TGCGCCAGCGAGCGGGGGACAGGGCCGAACACTGAAGCTTTCTTT.

J is TRBJ2-1 and V is TRBV7-9; the match to TRBD2 covers 7 bases. CDR1 is SEHNR, CDR2 FQNEAQ, per germline (reference sequence). V shed 6 bases, J shed 5 bases, and the junction held 22 bases outside the gene matches. This CDR3 is 19 amino acids long. The CDR3, as DNA: TGTGCCAGCAGTCCTACGGGTATAGCGGGCCTCGCTCTCCACAATGAGCAGTTCTTC. It translates to CASSPTGIAGLALHNEQFF.

This clone has just a few counts. V and J are TRBV9 and TRBJ2-1; 11 bases agree with TRBD2. V was pared by 2 bases and J by 9 bases, with 7 bases of the junction left unmatched. Germline-derived CDR1 and CDR2 are SGDLS and YYNGEE. The CDR3 has 15 residues. DNA of the CDR3: TGTGCCAGCAGCGTGTTAGCGGGAGGGCCTCCTGAGCAGTTCTTC. This translates into CASSVLAGGPPEQFF.

V gene TRBV7-2 combines with J gene TRBJ1-2; D remains unclear. This CDR3 is 10 amino acids long. V was trimmed by 4 bases and J by 4 bases, leaving 1 base between them. Germline V lookup: CDR1 SGHTA, CDR2 FQGNSA. CDR3 region: CASSSYGYTF. The CDR3 nucleotides read TGTGCCAGCAGCTCCTATGGCTACACCTTC.

This chain connects TRBV6-2 or TRBV6-3 to TRBJ2-7; the D gene is possibly TRBD2 (7 bases). Trimming pared 4 bases from V and 7 bases from J, leaving 14 bases between. This CDR3 is 13 amino acids long. Germline loops: CDR1 MNHEY, CDR2 SVGEGT. Here the CDR3 DNA reads TGTGCCAGCAGTTCCCGGGGGGCGTTGGAGCAGTACTTC. It encodes CASSSRGALEQYF.

The gene calls are TRBV6-5 and TRBJ1-2; D is undetermined. CDR3 size: 15 residues. Trimming shortened V by 0 bases and J by 8 bases, and 16 bases separated the two germline ends. Per germline, CDR1 MNHEY and CDR2 SVGAGI. The DNA of the CDR3 is TGTGCCAGCAGTTACTCGACATCGGCCGGGGAGGGCTACACCTTC. Protein: CASSYSTSAGEGYTF.

V is TRBV7-3 and J is TRBJ1-6; D gene ambiguous. Germline loops: CDR1 SGHTA, CDR2 FQGTGA. CDR3 size: 14 residues. Trimming took off 4 bases at V and 10 bases at J, with 14 bases between the two ends. DNA for the CDR3: TGTGCCAGCAGCTCCGGATCCGCGGGGTCACCCCTCCACTTT. Its protein is CASSSGSAGSPLHF.

The chain joins TRBV7-3 to TRBJ2-1, with TRBD1 as a possible D gene (5 bases). V lost 5 bases and J 10 bases, leaving 15 bases between the germline ends. This CDR3 has 13 residues. Germline values: CDR1 SGHTA, CDR2 FQGTGA. The CDR3 region has the DNA TGTGCCAGCAGCCCCCCTCGGCAGGGCGAGCAGTTCTTC. It encodes CASSPPRQGEQFF. Full variable domain (missing parts from reference TRBV7-3 and TRBJ2-1): GAGVSQTPSNKVTEKGKYVELRCDPISGHTALYWYRQSLGQGPEFLIYFQGTGAADDSGLPNDRFFAVRPEGSVSTLKIQRTERGDSAVYLCASSPPRQGEQFFGPGTRLTVL.

In its sample, this clone was seen once. The chain recombines TRBV30 with TRBJ2-7; tentatively, D is TRBD1 or TRBD2 (5 bases each). V lost 2 bases, J lost 2 bases, and 10 bases lay in between. Looked up from germline, CDR1 is GTSNPN and CDR2 is SVGIG (reference sequence). The CDR3 spans 13 residues. The CDR3 nucleotides are TGTGCCTGGAGTTCTGGGGACCCCTACGAGCAGTACTTC. Its translation is CAWSSGDPYEQYF.

V usage is TRBV5-5 and J usage is TRBJ1-1; no clear D gene. This CDR3 is 17 amino acids long. Trimming pared 4 bases from V and 1 base from J, leaving 20 bases between. Per germline, CDR1 SGHKS and CDR2 YYEKEE (reference sequence). The CDR3 here is CASSVSPIGFQNTEAFF. The CDR3 DNA is TGTGCCAGCAGCGTTAGCCCTATCGGGTTCCAGAACACTGAAGCTTTCTTT.

The gene calls are TRBV19 and TRBJ1-1, with D possibly TRBD1 on 6 matching bases. Germline assignment: CDR1 LNHDA and CDR2 SQIVND (reference sequence). Trimming left V 9 bases short and J 4 bases short, with 18 bases between. The CDR3 spans 14 residues. The DNA of the CDR3 is TGTGCCAGCACATACCAGGGGTTTGTCACTGAAGCTTTCTTT. Protein: CASTYQGFVTEAFF.

V gene TRBV30 combines with J gene TRBJ1-1; unclear D gene. The ends were cut back, 0 bases at V and 1 base at J, with 12 bases in the middle. CDR1 and CDR2 (germline): GTSNPN, SVGIG (reference sequence). The CDR3 runs to 15 residues. For the CDR3, the DNA is TGTGCCTGGAGTGTTCGACGGTCAAGGAACACTGAAGCTTTCTTT. Translating gives CAWSVRRSRNTEAFF.

The chain employs TRBV19 and TRBJ1-1; D uncertain. Trimming removed 4 bases from V and 5 bases from J, with 14 bases in between. Germline V gives CDR1 LNHDA, CDR2 SQIVND (reference sequence). The CDR3 runs 14 residues. The CDR3 here is CASSRGGSGTEAFF. The CDR3, as DNA: TGTGCCAGTAGTAGGGGAGGGAGTGGGACTGAAGCTTTCTTT.

V is TRBV2 and J is TRBJ2-5, with TRBD1 as a possible D gene (6 bases). This CDR3 comprises 15 residues. The ends were cut back, 6 bases at V and 4 bases at J, with 18 bases in the middle. CDR1 and CDR2 from the germline V gene are SNHLY and FYNNEI. The CDR3 region is CASSSKRAGAETQYF. The CDR3 DNA follows: TGTGCCAGCAGCTCCAAAAGGGCAGGGGCAGAGACCCAGTACTTC.

This sequence joins TRBV3-1 (or the pseudogene TRBV3-2) and TRBJ2-7; 7 bases fit TRBD1. Losses at the gene ends were 6 bases for V and 1 base for J; bases not matched to a gene: 6. The germline CDR1 and CDR2 sequences are LGHDT and YNNKEL (reference sequence). CDR3 length: 14 residues. Written as DNA, the CDR3 is TGTGCCAGCAGGTCAGGGACAGATTCCTACGAGCAGTACTTC. This sequence encodes CASRSGTDSYEQYF.

This chain uses TRBV4-2 with TRBJ1-4; D possibly corresponds to TRBD1 (5 bases). Trimming stripped 3 bases from V and 6 bases from J, with 11 bases between. Germline CDR1 LGHNA, CDR2 YNFKEQ. The CDR3 has 14 amino acids. CDR3 bases: TGTGCCAGCAGCCAGGCCGGGGCCCATGAAAAACTGTTTTTT. Residues: CASSQAGAHEKLFF.

The chain employs TRBV5-1 and TRBJ1-2; D ambiguous. This CDR3 is built from 15 residues. The germline V gene encodes CDR1 SGHRS and CDR2 YFSETQ. V lost 5 bases and J 3 bases, leaving 17 bases between the germline ends. The CDR3 loop is CASRTDRNLYYGYTF. CDR3 bases: TGCGCCAGCAGAACGGACCGGAACCTATACTATGGCTACACCTTC.

This rearrangement joins TRBV7-8 to TRBJ2-7, with a possible D match to TRBD1 (8 bases). Trimming took off 11 bases at V and 0 bases at J, with 17 bases between the two ends. Looked up from germline, CDR1 is SGHVS and CDR2 is FQNEAQ. This CDR3 is built from 14 residues. The CDR3 is CAPRGRESSYEQYF. Written as DNA, the CDR3 is TGTGCCCCCAGGGGGCGGGAGAGCTCCTACGAGCAGTACTTC.

The chain links TRBV19 to TRBJ2-3; weak D call: TRBD2 (6 bases). Deletions cut 0 bases from V and 4 bases from J, with 14 bases between. This CDR3 has 16 amino acids. The V gene's germline CDR1 is LNHDA and CDR2 SQIVND (reference sequence). The DNA for the CDR3 is TGTGCCAGTAGTATAGATGGGGCGGGGCAATCAGATACGCAGTATTTT. It codes for CASSIDGAGQSDTQYF.

The chain employs TRBV4-1 and TRBJ2-2; no clear D. Trimming removed 2 bases at V and 7 bases at J, with 20 bases between. From germline, CDR1 is MGHRA and CDR2 YSYEKL. CDR3 length: 17 residues. As DNA, the CDR3 is TGCGCCAGCAGCCAAACGATGCTTGGTAGGGCGGTCGGGGAGCTGTTTTTT. It is translated as CASSQTMLGRAVGELFF.

The rearrangement uses TRBV6-5 and TRBJ1-2, with D possibly TRBD1 on 5 matching bases. Germline CDR1 reads MNHEY; CDR2 reads SVGAGI. The CDR3 is made up of 15 amino acids. With 8 bases removed from V and 7 bases from J, the gap between germline ends came to 23 bases. The CDR3 coding sequence is TGTGCCAGCCCAGACAGCGGCGGCCCCGTCGGTGGCTACACCTTC. Protein sequence: CASPDSGGPVGGYTF.

The chain has TRBV30 and TRBJ1-4, with a tentative D call TRBD1 (5 bases). CDR1 is GTSNPN and CDR2 is SVGIG in the germline V gene (reference sequence). The length of the CDR3 is 14 residues. V dropped 7 bases and J dropped 7 bases, with 19 bases sitting between them. CDR3 DNA sequence: TGTGCCTCCAACGTAGGTGGGGGAGGTGAAAAACTGTTTTTT. Its translation: CASNVGGGGEKLFF. Using reference TRBV30 and TRBJ1-4 for the parts outside the CDR3, the full variable domain is SQTIHQWPATLVQPVGSPLSLECTVEGTSNPNLYWYRQAAGRGLQLLFYSVGIGQISSEVPQNLSASRPQDRQFILSSKKLLLSDSGFYLCASNVGGGGEKLFFGSGTQLSVL.